A single sample gave rise to the 9 T cell receptor beta chains below, sequenced in a study of OX40 agonist ivuxolimab in advanced cancers. The assay was immunoSEQ multiplex PCR, and TCRdb's table has in-frame clones only and misses some. The sample carries about 45,000 clones, around 92% recorded once. Sequencing was performed on CD4+ or CD8+ T cells sorted from blood, taken in a trial of the OX40 agonist ivuxolimab. These receptors were obtained from an adult with an advanced solid tumor such as melanoma, head and neck, liver or kidney cancer.

The V gene is TRBV13, the J gene TRBJ1-2; 9 bases line up with TRBD1. The germline V gene encodes CDR1 PRHDT and CDR2 FYEKMQ (reference sequence). The CDR3 is 15 amino acids. Germline trimming cut 4 bases from V and 3 bases from J; bases unmatched to any gene: 6. The DNA for the CDR3 is TGTGCCAGCAGCTACTGGACAGGGGACGACTATGGCTACACCTTC. Protein: CASSYWTGDDYGYTF.

The genes are TRBV4-1 and TRBJ2-3, with 10 bases lining up with TRBD2. Germline assignment: CDR1 MGHRA and CDR2 YSYEKL. Trimming took 1 base from V and 2 from J; bases not matched to a gene: 6. The CDR3 spans 17 residues. The CDR3 DNA sequence: TGCGCCAGCAGCCAAGCCACCGGGACTAGCGTCACAGATACGCAGTATTTT. It encodes CASSQATGTSVTDTQYF.

The chain joins TRBV13 to TRBJ1-2; the match to TRBD1 covers 10 bases. Losses at the gene ends were 5 bases for V and 2 bases for J; bases not matched to a gene: 11. The germline CDR1 and CDR2 sequences are PRHDT and FYEKMQ (reference sequence). This CDR3 has 17 residues. The CDR3 DNA reads as TGTGCCAGCAGCCTCCGGGACAGGGGTACGAAGAACTATGGCTACACCTTC. Its protein is CASSLRDRGTKNYGYTF.

This clone was counted once. The rearrangement uses TRBV5-4 and TRBJ2-7, with 12 positions matching TRBD2. V gave up 4 bases and J gave up 0 bases; unmatched junction bases: 5. This CDR3 has 16 residues. Germline V gene sequence: CDR1 SGHNT, CDR2 YYREEE (reference sequence). This CDR3 is CASSPTSGGSSYEQYF. CDR3 nucleotides: TGTGCCAGCAGCCCCACTAGCGGGGGGAGCTCCTACGAGCAGTACTTC.

The V and J genes are TRBV6-1 and TRBJ1-3; D unresolved. The ends were cut back, 4 bases at V and 0 bases at J, with 10 bases in the middle. The CDR3 sequence is 15 residues long. Germline assignment: CDR1 MNHNS and CDR2 SASEGT. The CDR3 nucleotides read TGTGCCAGCAGTGTTGCCAGTACCTCTGGAAACACCATATATTTT. As protein: CASSVASTSGNTIYF.

This chain links TRBV2 with TRBJ2-2, with 12 bases fitting TRBD2. Germline values: CDR1 SNHLY, CDR2 FYNNEI. The length of the CDR3 is 15 residues. Unmatched junction bases numbered 4, after V lost 6 bases and J lost 5 bases. The chain's CDR3 is CASSRTSGITGELFF. The CDR3 nucleotides are TGTGCCAGCAGCCGGACTAGCGGGATTACCGGGGAGCTGTTTTTT.

This clone occurred once. The chain recombines TRBV10-3 with TRBJ1-2; the D is unclear. Germline CDR1 reads ENHRY; CDR2 reads SYGVKD. This CDR3 region has 13 residues. V was trimmed by 7 bases and J by 3 bases, leaving 12 bases between them. As DNA, the CDR3 is TGTGCCATCATGGGCAGCGCTTACTATGGCTACACCTTC. Its protein product is CAIMGSAYYGYTF.

This clone was observed once. V is TRBV27 and J is TRBJ2-3; possibly TRBD2 for D (6 bases). The CDR3 totals 15 residues. The V gene lost 6 bases and the J gene lost 2 bases, with 15 bases spanning the gap. Germline V gene data show CDR1 as MNHEY and CDR2 as SMNVEV (reference sequence). The CDR3 DNA reads TGTGCCAGCAGACTAGCTAGCGCCGACACAGATACGCAGTATTTT. Protein sequence: CASRLASADTDTQYF.

The chain couples TRBV5-6 to TRBJ1-6; 7 nucleotides match TRBD1. Germline V gene lookup returns CDR1 SGHDT and CDR2 YYEEEE. The V segment lost 4 bases and the J segment 9 bases; nucleotides outside the gene matches: 4. This CDR3 contains 13 residues. CDR3 DNA: TGTGCCAGCAGCCCGACAGGGAGTTCACCCCTCCACTTT. Translated, it gives CASSPTGSSPLHF.